These 16 T cell receptor beta chains were sequenced from one sample in a study of cytomegalovirus exposure and HLA in healthy donors. Vbeta (60) and Jbeta (13) primers were used in the PCR. Here immunoSEQ multiplex PCR was the method, and the copy in TCRdb shows in-frame clones only, minus some. The sample contains 110,000 to 150,000 clones, 60% to 80% of which appear only once. The sequencing sample was made of PBMCs. The receptors stem from a female donor in good health and CMV-seronegative.

CDR3 nucleotide sequence: TGCGCCAGCAGCCAAGAAGGAGTGAACACTGAAGCTTTCTTT. Its protein is CASSQEGVNTEAFF. This chain connects TRBV4-1 to TRBJ1-1; D gene unclear. Germline V CDR1 and CDR2: MGHRA, YSYEKL. There are 14 residues in the CDR3. Trimming pared 0 bases from V and 0 bases from J, leaving 5 bases between.

A single count supports this clone. The chain couples TRBV11-3 to TRBJ2-7, with D maybe TRBD2 (6 bases). The CDR3 length is 15 residues. Germline V gives CDR1 SGHNT, CDR2 YENEEA. V was trimmed by 1 base and J by 5 bases, leaving 15 bases between them. The CDR3: CASSLGGDWGDEQYF. CDR3 nucleotide sequence: TGTGCCAGCAGCTTAGGTGGGGACTGGGGCGACGAGCAGTACTTC.

The genes are TRBV2 and TRBJ2-5, with a tentative D call TRBD2 (5 bases). The J call may be wrong; the DNA end is better matched by TRBJ2-7. From germline, CDR1 is SNHLY and CDR2 FYNNEI. The CDR3 extends over 15 amino acids. CDR3 in amino acids: CASSEESGYSYEQYF. CDR3 sequence (DNA): TGTGCCAGCAGTGAAGAGTCGGGGTACTCCTACGAGCAGTACTTC.

The genes are TRBV6-5 and TRBJ2-1; possibly TRBD1 for D (6 bases). CDR1 is MNHEY and CDR2 is SVGAGI in the germline V gene. V lost 5 bases, J lost 7 bases, and 15 bases lay in between. The CDR3 has 14 amino acids. As DNA, the CDR3 is TGTGCCAGCAGTAACCCCACAGGGCTAAATGAGCAGTTCTTC. Translated, it gives CASSNPTGLNEQFF.

This clone was found a few times. The rearrangement uses TRBV7-9 and TRBJ2-1; D unresolved. The CDR3 runs to 15 residues. Per the germline V gene, CDR1 is SEHNR and CDR2 is FQNEAQ (reference sequence). Trimming took 1 base from V and 7 from J, leaving 14 bases between them. DNA for the CDR3: TGTGCCAGCAGCTTAGAATCGTCCAGGCTAAATGAGCAGTTCTTC. This encodes CASSLESSRLNEQFF.

The V gene is TRBV7-3, the J gene TRBJ1-5; the D is unclear. Germline V gene data show CDR1 as SGHTA and CDR2 as FQGTGA. CDR3 length: 15 residues. Trimming stripped 6 bases from V and 3 bases from J, with 15 bases between. CDR3 DNA sequence: TGTGCCAGCAGGCTTACGGGGAGACTCAATCAGCCCCAGCATTTT. Protein sequence: CASRLTGRLNQPQHF.

The gene calls are TRBV5-1 and TRBJ1-5; D is perhaps TRBD1 (6 bases). The CDR3 contains 14 residues. CDR1 is SGHRS and CDR2 is YFSETQ in the germline V gene. Trimming removed 1 base at V and 6 bases at J, with 11 bases between. DNA for the CDR3: TGCGCCAGCAGCTTGATGGCAGGGGCTCAGCCCCAGCATTTT. It specifies CASSLMAGAQPQHF.

This clone came up a few times. V gene TRBV21-1 combines with J gene TRBJ2-2; the D call in the table, TRBD1, was not verified against the DNA. TRBV21-1 is tagged as a pseudogene. CDR3 length equals 19 residues. CDR3 amino acids: CASSKRIAVTGKKAGELFF. CDR3 DNA sequence: TGTGCCAGCAGCAAACGCATTGCCGTGACAGGGAAAAAAGCCGGGGAGCTGTTTTTT.

The rearrangement joins TRBV7-2 to TRBJ2-5; the match to TRBD1 covers 10 bases. Trimming removed 5 bases from V and 5 bases from J; junction bases left unmatched: 8. This CDR3 spans 15 amino acids. CDR1 is SGHTA and CDR2 is FQGNSA in the germline V gene. CDR3 sequence: CASSVPGTGVETQYF. As DNA, the CDR3 is TGTGCCAGCAGCGTACCCGGGACAGGGGTTGAGACCCAGTACTTC.

CDR3 nucleotide sequence: TGTGCCAGCAGACCGCCCGGGACAGAGAACACCGGGGAGCTGTTTTTT. Amino acid sequence: CASRPPGTENTGELFF. The rearrangement links TRBV5-4 to TRBJ2-2; 7 nucleotides agree with TRBD1. The V segment lost 5 bases and the J segment 1 base; nucleotides outside the gene matches: 8. CDR1 is SGHNT, CDR2 YYREEE, per germline (reference sequence). This CDR3 is built from 16 residues.

The V gene is TRBV19, the J gene TRBJ2-1; D perhaps matches TRBD1 (5 bases). From germline, CDR1 is LNHDA and CDR2 SQIVND (reference sequence). The CDR3 loop spans 14 amino acids. V was pared by 4 bases and J by 7 bases, with 14 bases between. In nucleotides, the CDR3 is TGTGCCAGTAGTAATGGCAGGGAATGGAATGAGCAGTTCTTC. Its translation is CASSNGREWNEQFF.

The chain carries TRBV28 and TRBJ2-1; weak D call: TRBD2 (6 bases). The germline gives CDR1 MDHEN, CDR2 SYDVKM. Trimming removed 6 bases from V and 0 bases from J, with 21 bases in between. CDR3 length equals 18 residues. The CDR3 is CASRGLRGSGSSYNEQFF. CDR3 sequence (DNA): TGTGCCAGCAGGGGACTTAGGGGTAGCGGAAGCTCCTACAATGAGCAGTTCTTC.

This chain links TRBV5-8 with TRBJ2-3, with D possibly being TRBD1 (6 bases). In germline, CDR1 is SGHTS, CDR2 YDEGEE. The CDR3 is 15 residues long. The V and J ends lost 2 bases and 2 bases respectively, with 12 bases between them. The CDR3 here is CASSFGQPFTDTQYF. Written as DNA, the CDR3 is TGTGCCAGCAGCTTTGGACAGCCGTTCACAGATACGCAGTATTTT.

The rearrangement uses TRBV4-1 and TRBJ2-1; D might be TRBD2 (6 bases). The germline V and J ends were trimmed by 1 base and 13 bases, with 17 bases remaining between them. The germline V gene encodes CDR1 MGHRA and CDR2 YSYEKL. This CDR3 comprises 14 residues. Here the CDR3 reads CASSQVAPSGLQFF. The CDR3 DNA reads TGCGCCAGCAGCCAAGTAGCGCCGAGCGGGCTACAGTTCTTC.

This clone has only a few counts. CDR3 loop: CASSKTLSRPLFF. As DNA, the CDR3 is TGTGCCAGCAGCAAGACCCTTTCTAGGCCCCTGTTTTTT. The chain has TRBV21-1 and TRBJ2-2; the listed D gene, TRBD2, was not tested against the DNA. TRBV21-1 is assigned pseudogene status. This CDR3 is built from 13 residues.

The chain has TRBV5-1 and TRBJ2-1; 8 bases map to TRBD1. The V gene's germline CDR1 is SGHRS and CDR2 YFSETQ. V was clipped by 3 bases and J by 1 base; unmatched bases: 3. The CDR3 is made up of 15 amino acids. The CDR3 region is CASSYGQGSYNEQFF. In nucleotides, the CDR3 is TGCGCCAGCAGCTACGGACAGGGATCCTACAATGAGCAGTTCTTC. Filled out from reference TRBV5-1 and TRBJ2-1, the complete variable domain reads KAGVTQTPRYLIKTRGQQVTLSCSPISGHRSVSWYQQTPGQGLQFLFEYFSETQRNKGNFPGRFSGRQFSNSRSEMNVSTLELGDSALYLCASSYGQGSYNEQFFGPGTRLTVL.